This TCR beta chain appears in the sequencing data of a study of OX40 agonist ivuxolimab in advanced cancers. Using immunoSEQ multiplex PCR, the repertoire was profiled, and TCRdb retains in-frame clones only, with some absent. The sample contains under 55,000 clones, 86% of which appear only once. V lost 8 bases and J lost 10, with 12 bases in between. This CDR3 is built from 11 residues. Germline CDR1 is SNHLY and CDR2 is FYNNEI. The input for sequencing was CD4+ or CD8+ T cells sorted from blood, taken in a trial of the OX40 agonist ivuxolimab. The receptor was isolated from an adult with an advanced solid tumor such as melanoma, head and neck, liver or kidney cancer. This chain connects TRBV2 to TRBJ2-1, with D hard to call. CDR3 loop: CASRLVGEQFF. The CDR3 DNA follows: TGTGCCAGCCGACTCGTAGGGGAGCAGTTCTTC.